Listed here are 15 T cell receptor beta chains from one sample, sequenced in a study of vaccination and CD4 T cells after COVID-19. Their cognate antigens are unknown. Cultured CD4+ T-cell DNA underwent Oncomine TCR Beta short-read sequencing. TCRdb recomputed calls from the PCR reads with MiXCR, one row per CDR3 protein. The profile shows under 20,000 distinct CDR3 sequences, roughly 23% of them singletons. Specified treatment: roughly 11-day PBMC culture with coronavirus spike peptide pools or control peptides (ViraFEST assay). Material: cultured CD4+ T cells from blood. The receptors were sampled from a human donor with COVID-19.

This clonotype was seen only a few times. The chain is built from TRBV10-3 and TRBJ2-7; 8 bases map to TRBD1. This CDR3 comprises 13 residues. V dropped 1 base and J dropped 4; count of bases not matched to a gene: 0. Germline loops: CDR1 ENHRY, CDR2 SYGVKD. CDR3 DNA sequence: TGTGCCATCAGTGAGTACAGGGGGTACGAGCAGTACTTC. Translated, it gives CAISEYRGYEQYF.

This clonotype has just a few counts. The V call is TRBV12-3 or TRBV12-4, the J call TRBJ1-6; D possibly corresponds to TRBD1 (6 bases). The CDR3 is 17 residues long. The V end lost 4 bases, the J end lost 3 bases, and 16 bases lay between the germline ends. In nucleotides, the CDR3 is TGTGCCAGCAGTTCATCAGACAGGCGTAACTATAATTCACCCCTCCACTTT. The encoded protein is CASSSSDRRNYNSPLHF.

V gene TRBV28 combines with J gene TRBJ2-7; no clear D gene. Germline V gives CDR1 MDHEN, CDR2 SYDVKM. V was clipped by 2 bases and J by 9 bases, with 17 bases between them. The CDR3 runs 14 residues. This CDR3 is CASSLTAPLLGQYF. CDR3 sequence (DNA): TGTGCCAGCAGTTTAACAGCACCCCTCCTCGGGCAGTACTTC.

In its sample, this clonotype was seen a few times. The chain's CDR3 is CSAEEERGKKNIQYF. CDR3 DNA: TGCAGTGCGGAGGAGGAGCGGGGGAAGAAAAACATTCAGTACTTC. The chain employs TRBV20-1 and TRBJ2-4, with 8 bases identical to TRBD2. V was clipped by 6 bases and J by 4 bases; unmatched bases: 11. CDR3 size: 15 residues. Germline V gene sequence: CDR1 DFQATT, CDR2 SNEGSKA (reference sequence).

This clonotype counts as medium-sized. V gene TRBV28 combines with J gene TRBJ2-7; 13 bases align to TRBD2. Germline V CDR1 and CDR2: MDHEN, SYDVKM. This CDR3 has 14 residues. The V gene end was trimmed by 7 bases and the J gene end by 3 bases; junction bases not matched to a gene: 3. CDR3 amino acids: CASTRTSGGYEQYF. The CDR3 DNA reads TGTGCCAGCACGAGGACTAGCGGGGGCTACGAGCAGTACTTC.

The gene calls are TRBV20-1 and TRBJ1-3; no clear D. The CDR3 spans 14 residues. CDR1 DFQATT and CDR2 SNEGSKA come from the germline V gene (reference sequence). V was clipped by 0 bases and J by 4 bases, with 10 bases between them. This chain's CDR3 is CSARDSGEGNTIYF. In DNA, the CDR3 is TGCAGTGCTAGAGATTCCGGGGAGGGAAACACCATATATTTT.

This clonotype turned up a few times. The chain uses TRBV28 and TRBJ1-2; unclear D gene. Trimming took off 10 bases at V and 4 bases at J, with 13 bases between the two ends. Germline CDR1 reads MDHEN; CDR2 reads SYDVKM. This CDR3 has 12 amino acids. The CDR3 DNA reads as TGTGCCACCTTGTCGGGCCTCTATGGCTACACCTTC. It yields the protein CATLSGLYGYTF.

This rearrangement joins TRBV6-5 to TRBJ2-7, with D possibly being TRBD1 (6 bases). Trimming took off 2 bases at V and 0 bases at J, with 11 bases between the two ends. The CDR3 is 15 residues long. In germline, CDR1 is MNHEY, CDR2 SVGAGI. CDR3 loop: CASSYRSDSSYEQYF. As DNA, the CDR3 is TGTGCCAGCAGTTACAGGTCGGACAGCTCCTACGAGCAGTACTTC.

The CDR3 spells CASSVEGANIQYF. The CDR3 nucleotides are TGTGCCAGCAGTGTGGAGGGCGCAAACATTCAGTACTTC. This chain connects TRBV2 to TRBJ2-4, with D tentatively TRBD2 (6 bases). Germline-derived CDR1 and CDR2 are SNHLY and FYNNEI. V was pared by 4 bases and J by 6 bases, with 10 bases between. The CDR3 consists of 13 residues.

The chain has TRBV5-1 and TRBJ2-3; tentatively, D is TRBD2 (5 bases). This CDR3 has 12 amino acids. Germline CDR1 SGHRS, CDR2 YFSETQ. With 2 bases removed from V and 8 bases from J, the gap between germline ends came to 9 bases. DNA for the CDR3: TGCGCCAGCAGCTTAACAGAGGGTACGCAGTATTTT. This encodes CASSLTEGTQYF.

This clonotype has a handful of counts. This chain links TRBV7-9 with TRBJ2-5; possibly TRBD2 for D (5 bases). V dropped 1 base and J dropped 5 bases, with 14 bases sitting between them. CDR3 length: 15 residues. Germline V lookup: CDR1 SEHNR, CDR2 FQNEAQ (reference sequence). The CDR3 loop is CASSLVLVERETQYF. CDR3 in DNA: TGTGCCAGCAGCTTAGTTCTCGTGGAGCGGGAGACCCAGTACTTC.

The chain links TRBV5-1 to TRBJ1-6, with D uncertain. The V end was cut by 2 bases, the J end by 7 bases, with 4 bases between. The CDR3 totals 12 residues. Germline lookup yields CDR1 SGHRS and CDR2 YFSETQ. CDR3 nucleotides: TGCGCCAGCAGCTTTCCGAATTCACCCCTCCACTTT. Translating gives CASSFPNSPLHF.

The chain is built from TRBV6-1 and TRBJ2-5; D gene uncertain. The CDR3 spans 12 residues. V dropped 6 bases and J dropped 5 bases, with 10 bases sitting between them. CDR1 and CDR2 (germline): MNHNS, SASEGT. The CDR3: CASRPSSETQYF. Here the CDR3 DNA reads TGTGCCAGCAGGCCATCCTCGGAGACCCAGTACTTC.

The chain employs TRBV29-1 and TRBJ2-1; D may be TRBD2 (5 bases). V gave up 6 bases and J gave up 0 bases, with 15 bases separating them. Germline V gene lookup returns CDR1 SQVTM and CDR2 ANQGSEA. The CDR3 loop spans 15 amino acids. The DNA for the CDR3 is TGCAGCGTGAGCTCGGGGTCGAACTCCTACAATGAGCAGTTCTTC. The encoded protein is CSVSSGSNSYNEQFF.

This clonotype showed up just a few times. J is TRBJ1-4 and V is TRBV19; TRBD1 might be the D (6 bases). The CDR3 extends over 14 amino acids. Trimming shortened V by 5 bases and J by 7 bases, and 14 bases separated the two germline ends. Germline CDR1 LNHDA, CDR2 SQIVND (reference sequence). Here the CDR3 DNA reads TGTGCCAGTAGTCCAACAGGGACGGGTGAAAAACTGTTTTTT. It yields the protein CASSPTGTGEKLFF.